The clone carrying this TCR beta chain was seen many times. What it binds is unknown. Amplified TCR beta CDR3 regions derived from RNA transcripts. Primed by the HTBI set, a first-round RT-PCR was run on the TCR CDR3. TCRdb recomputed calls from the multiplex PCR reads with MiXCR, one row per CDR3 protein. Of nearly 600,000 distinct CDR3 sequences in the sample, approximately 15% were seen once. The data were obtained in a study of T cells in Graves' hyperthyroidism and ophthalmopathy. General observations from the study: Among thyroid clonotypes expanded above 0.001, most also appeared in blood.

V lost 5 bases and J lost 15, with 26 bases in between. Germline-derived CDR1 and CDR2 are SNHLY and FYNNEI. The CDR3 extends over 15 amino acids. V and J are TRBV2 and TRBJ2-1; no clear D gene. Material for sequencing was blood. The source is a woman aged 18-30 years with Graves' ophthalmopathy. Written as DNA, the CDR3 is TGTGCCAGCAGTTGGAACGTGATAATGATGATTCAACGGTTCTTC. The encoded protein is CASSWNVIMMIQRFF.